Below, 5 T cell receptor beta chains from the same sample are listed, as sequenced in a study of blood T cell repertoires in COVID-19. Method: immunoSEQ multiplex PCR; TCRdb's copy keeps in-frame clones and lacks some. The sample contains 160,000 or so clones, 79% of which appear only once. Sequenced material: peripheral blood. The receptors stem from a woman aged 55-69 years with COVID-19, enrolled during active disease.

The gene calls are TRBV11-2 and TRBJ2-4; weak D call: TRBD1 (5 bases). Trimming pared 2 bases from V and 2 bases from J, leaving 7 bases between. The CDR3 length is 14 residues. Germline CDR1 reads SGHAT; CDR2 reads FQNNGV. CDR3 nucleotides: TGTGCCAGCAGCTTAAGACAGACCAAAAACATTCAGTACTTC. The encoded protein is CASSLRQTKNIQYF.

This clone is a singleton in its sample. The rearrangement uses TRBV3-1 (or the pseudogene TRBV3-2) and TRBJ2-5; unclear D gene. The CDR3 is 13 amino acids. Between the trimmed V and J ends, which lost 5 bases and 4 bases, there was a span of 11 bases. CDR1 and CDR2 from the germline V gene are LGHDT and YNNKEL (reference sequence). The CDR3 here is CASSSGSGETQYF. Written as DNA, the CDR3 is TGTGCCAGCAGCTCAGGATCCGGAGAGACCCAGTACTTC.

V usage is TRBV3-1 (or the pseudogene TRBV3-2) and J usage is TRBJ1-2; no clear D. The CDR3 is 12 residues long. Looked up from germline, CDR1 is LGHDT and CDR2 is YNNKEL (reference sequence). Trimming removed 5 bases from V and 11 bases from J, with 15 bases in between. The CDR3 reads CASSLDRTRYTF. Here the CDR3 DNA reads TGTGCCAGCAGCTTGGACCGGACTCGATACACCTTC.

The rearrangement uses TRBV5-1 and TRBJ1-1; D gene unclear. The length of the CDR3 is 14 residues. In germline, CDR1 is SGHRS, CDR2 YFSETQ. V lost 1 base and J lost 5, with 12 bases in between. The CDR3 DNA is TGCGCCAGCAGCTTGTGGGGTCGGGATACTGAAGCTTTCTTT. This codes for CASSLWGRDTEAFF.

The CDR3 region is CASSMRAGQIGEKLFF. For the CDR3, the DNA is TGTGCCAGTAGTATGCGGGCGGGACAGATCGGTGAAAAACTGTTTTTT. This chain joins TRBV19 and TRBJ1-4; 7 bases are shared with TRBD1. Germline V gene data show CDR1 as LNHDA and CDR2 as SQIVND (reference sequence). The ends lost 3 bases at V and 7 bases at J; junction bases unmatched: 11. This CDR3 spans 16 amino acids.